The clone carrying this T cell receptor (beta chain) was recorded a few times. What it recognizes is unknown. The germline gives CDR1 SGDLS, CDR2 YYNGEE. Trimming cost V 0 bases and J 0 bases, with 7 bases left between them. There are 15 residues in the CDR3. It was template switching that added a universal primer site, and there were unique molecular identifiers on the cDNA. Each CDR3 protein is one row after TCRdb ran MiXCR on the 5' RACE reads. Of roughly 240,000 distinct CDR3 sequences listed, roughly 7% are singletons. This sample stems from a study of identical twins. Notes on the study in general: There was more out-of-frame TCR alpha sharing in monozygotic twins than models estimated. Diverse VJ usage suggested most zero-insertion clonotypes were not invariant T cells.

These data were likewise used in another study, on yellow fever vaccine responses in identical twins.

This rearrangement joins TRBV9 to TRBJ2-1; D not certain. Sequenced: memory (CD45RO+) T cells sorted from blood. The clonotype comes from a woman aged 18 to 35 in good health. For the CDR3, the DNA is TGTGCCAGCAGCGTAGAACTGAGCTCCTACAATGAGCAGTTCTTC. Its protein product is CASSVELSSYNEQFF.